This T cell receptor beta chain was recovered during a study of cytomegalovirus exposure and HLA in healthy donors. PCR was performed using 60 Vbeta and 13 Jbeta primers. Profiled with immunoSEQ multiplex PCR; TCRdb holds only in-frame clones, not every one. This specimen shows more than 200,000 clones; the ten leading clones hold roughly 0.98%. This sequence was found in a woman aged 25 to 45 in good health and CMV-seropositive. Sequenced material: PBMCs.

The CDR3, as DNA: TGCGCCAGCAGCCAAGTCTACCGAAACACTGAAGCTTTCTTT. Protein product: CASSQVYRNTEAFF. The chain has TRBV4-3 and TRBJ1-1; D ambiguous. V shed 1 base and J shed 2 bases, with 8 bases lying between them. Germline V lookup: CDR1 LGHNA, CDR2 YSLEER. The length of the CDR3 is 14 residues.